Sequencing of this TCR beta chain was carried out in a study of T cell responses to AZD1222 COVID-19 vaccine. Points from the study as a whole: As reported, nearly half of all spike-specific TCRs target variant regions that are unmutated. In all cases, repertoires were sampled only after the peak T cell response. Spike-specific TCR repertoires showed rising breadth and depth after two AZD1222 doses.

In its sample, this clone was seen many times. The antigen is undetermined. Some clones are missing from TCRdb's copy, which holds only in-frame ones; the method was immunoSEQ multiplex PCR. The top ten hold less than 8.5% of the sample, which has some 99,000 clones, roughly nine tenths seen once. Germline CDR1 and CDR2: LNHDA and SQIVND (reference sequence). V dropped 5 bases and J dropped 0 bases, with 14 bases sitting between them. This CDR3 has 15 amino acids. Source: peripheral blood, taken on day 0 of AZD1222 vaccination. V gene TRBV19 combines with J gene TRBJ2-7, with a weak D call TRBD2 (5 bases). The receptor was isolated from an adult in good health. CDR3 amino acids: CASSPSGLSSYEQYF. The CDR3 nucleotides are TGTGCCAGTAGTCCGAGCGGTCTAAGCTCCTACGAGCAGTACTTC. Filled out from reference TRBV19 and TRBJ2-7, the complete variable domain reads DGGITQSPKYLFRKEGQNVTLSCEQNLNHDAMYWYRQDPGQGLRLIYYSQIVNDFQKGDIAEGYSVSREKKESFPLTVTSAQKNPTAFYLCASSPSGLSSYEQYFGPGTRLTVT.